This entry is about one T cell receptor beta chain. It was by 5'RACE template switching with UMIs that TCR beta cDNA was made. From the 5' RACE reads, TCRdb lists one entry per CDR3 protein and no DNA. The sample table sets out about 260,000 distinct CDR3 sequences. This CDR3 comprises 14 residues. Germline V lookup: CDR1 LGHNA, CDR2 YSLEER. The data were taken from a study of T cells expressing NK-cell markers. The sequenced material came from blood T cells: a sorted CD56 or NKG2C T cell subset, CD4+ or CD8+ T cells, or bulk PBMC T cells (not recorded which). This receptor was obtained from a woman between 18 and 69 years old in good health. The J gene is TRBJ1-2, the V gene TRBV4-3; the TCRdb call, TRBD1, lacks DNA for checking. The CDR3 here is CASSQGFVGAGYTF.